These 24 T cell receptor beta chains were sequenced from one sample in a study of blood T cell repertoires in COVID-19. The table came from immunoSEQ multiplex PCR; TCRdb's copy has only in-frame clones and leaves some out. The sample gives hundreds of thousands of clones, about nine tenths of which show up once; about 6% is in the top ten. Sequencing input: peripheral blood. The source is a man of 80 years or more with acute or convalescent COVID-19.

This clone was seen a few times. This chain uses TRBV25-1 with TRBJ1-3; D is perhaps TRBD1 (6 bases). Trimming took 10 bases from V and 4 from J, leaving 8 bases between them. The V gene's germline CDR1 is MGHDK and CDR2 SYGVNS. The CDR3 covers 11 residues. In DNA form, the CDR3 reads TGTGCCACCACAGGGGGAAACACCATATATTTT. This codes for CATTGGNTIYF.

The V gene is TRBV7-9, the J gene TRBJ1-3; 9 bases line up with TRBD1. V shed 5 bases, J shed 4 bases, and the junction held 6 bases outside the gene matches. The CDR3 is made up of 15 amino acids. CDR1 and CDR2 (germline): SEHNR, FQNEAQ (reference sequence). The CDR3 region is CASSPWDRVGNTIYF. Written as DNA, the CDR3 is TGTGCCAGCAGCCCCTGGGACAGGGTCGGAAACACCATATATTTT.

This sequence joins TRBV19 and TRBJ1-2; D remains unclear. The V end was cut by 4 bases, the J end by 3 bases, with 18 bases between. The germline CDR1 and CDR2 sequences are LNHDA and SQIVND (reference sequence). CDR3 length equals 16 residues. CDR3 loop: CASSNPGATPDYGYTF. Written as DNA, the CDR3 is TGTGCCAGTAGTAACCCGGGAGCCACCCCGGACTATGGCTACACCTTC.

This clone was counted a single time. The V call is TRBV7-3, the J call TRBJ2-1; D may be TRBD1 (6 bases). In germline, CDR1 is SGHTA, CDR2 FQGTGA. Deletions cut 5 bases from V and 9 bases from J, with 20 bases between. The CDR3 is made up of 15 amino acids. Written as DNA, the CDR3 is TGTGCCAGCAGCACCCGACAGGTGGGTGTGCGTGAGCAGTTCTTC. Its translation: CASSTRQVGVREQFF.

This chain joins TRBV9 and TRBJ2-3; no firm D call. Per germline, CDR1 SGDLS and CDR2 YYNGEE. There are 14 residues in the CDR3. V was cut by 4 bases and J by 0 bases, with 9 bases left in between. This CDR3 reads CASSRLTSTDTQYF. The CDR3 DNA follows: TGTGCCAGCAGCCGTCTGACTAGCACAGATACGCAGTATTTT.

The chain uses TRBV12-3 or TRBV12-4 and TRBJ1-2; a weak D match, TRBD1 (6 bases). CDR3 length: 13 amino acids. V was clipped by 4 bases and J by 8 bases, with 14 bases between them. CDR3 DNA sequence: TGTGCCAGCAGTTATCGGGACATTATAGGCTACACCTTC. It specifies CASSYRDIIGYTF.

This sequence joins TRBV24-1 and TRBJ2-3; D gene uncertain. The CDR3 has 13 amino acids. Germline CDR1 reads KGHDR; CDR2 reads SFDVKD. V lost 9 bases, J lost 4 bases, and 13 bases lay in between. The CDR3 sequence is CATSLPGSDTQYF. DNA of the CDR3: TGTGCCACCTCCCTCCCCGGGTCAGATACGCAGTATTTT.

V is TRBV10-3 and J is TRBJ1-2; TRBD1 aligns across 7 bases. Germline CDR1 ENHRY, CDR2 SYGVKD. CDR3 length: 12 residues. V gave up 3 bases and J gave up 7 bases; unmatched junction bases: 2. The CDR3 is CAISETGVGYTF. The CDR3 DNA reads as TGTGCCATCAGTGAAACAGGGGTTGGCTACACCTTC.

The chain joins TRBV7-2 to TRBJ2-7; TRBD2 aligns across 10 bases. Germline CDR1 is SGHTA and CDR2 is FQGNSA. The CDR3 runs 15 residues. J gave up 2 bases and V 3 bases, and 4 bases lay outside the gene matches. CDR3 bases: TGTGCCAGCAGCTTCAGGACTAGCGGCCCCTACGAGCAGTACTTC. The encoded protein is CASSFRTSGPYEQYF.

The rearrangement joins TRBV28 to TRBJ1-4; D uncertain. Trimming cost V 6 bases and J 4 bases, with 18 bases left between them. The germline CDR1 and CDR2 sequences are MDHEN and SYDVKM. The CDR3 loop spans 16 amino acids. The CDR3 protein is CASSRSRAGYNEKLFF. CDR3 sequence (DNA): TGTGCCAGCAGCCGGTCCCGCGCGGGATATAATGAAAAACTGTTTTTT.

This rearrangement joins TRBV3-1 (or the pseudogene TRBV3-2) to TRBJ2-1, with D possibly being TRBD1 (5 bases). The CDR3 totals 14 residues. From germline, CDR1 is LGHDT and CDR2 YNNKEL (reference sequence). V dropped 1 base and J dropped 6 bases, with 10 bases sitting between them. This CDR3 reads CASSQGGQINEQFF. DNA for the CDR3: TGTGCCAGCAGCCAAGGGGGCCAAATCAATGAGCAGTTCTTC.

The V call is TRBV19, the J call TRBJ2-5; TRBD2 agrees at 8 bases. CDR3 length: 14 amino acids. In germline, CDR1 is LNHDA, CDR2 SQIVND (reference sequence). J was trimmed by 2 bases and V by 6 bases; bases with no gene match: 5. DNA for the CDR3: TGTGCCAGTAGCCGGCGGGGGGTGCAAGAGACCCAGTACTTC. Amino acids: CASSRRGVQETQYF.

The rearrangement uses TRBV21-1 and TRBJ2-5; the table's D call TRBD1 went unverified against the DNA. TRBV21-1 is listed as a pseudogene. The CDR3 extends over 18 amino acids. The CDR3 DNA is TGTGCCAGCAGCAAAAACCACAGGGGGGAGATGACAAGGGAGACCCAGTACTTC. This gives the protein CASSKNHRGEMTRETQYF.

This chain connects TRBV27 to TRBJ2-1, with 11 bases that match TRBD2. The CDR3 has 19 amino acids. V gave up 5 bases and J gave up 3 bases; unmatched junction bases: 15. CDR1 MNHEY and CDR2 SMNVEV come from the germline V gene (reference sequence). For the CDR3, the DNA is TGTGCCAGCAGTCCCTGGGTCCCTACTAGCGGGAGTCGCTACAATGAGCAGTTCTTC. It is translated as CASSPWVPTSGSRYNEQFF.

This chain connects TRBV7-2 to TRBJ1-1; D unresolved. CDR1 and CDR2 from the germline V gene are SGHTA and FQGNSA. V lost 7 bases and J 0 bases, leaving 12 bases between the germline ends. CDR3 length: 14 residues. CDR3 loop: CASISGFMNTEAFF. CDR3 DNA: TGTGCCAGCATCTCGGGGTTCATGAACACTGAAGCTTTCTTT.

This sequence joins TRBV6-2 or TRBV6-3 and TRBJ2-4; 14 bases match TRBD2. CDR1 MNHEY and CDR2 SVGEGT come from the germline V gene. This CDR3 is 17 amino acids long. Trimming removed 5 bases from V and 0 bases from J; junction bases left unmatched: 3. The CDR3 DNA is TGTGCCAGCAGTACGGGACTAGCGGGGGTAGCCAAAAACATTCAGTACTTC. Its protein is CASSTGLAGVAKNIQYF.

The chain uses TRBV30 and TRBJ2-7; D is possibly TRBD2 (7 bases). V lost 7 bases, J lost 0 bases, and 25 bases lay in between. CDR3 length: 17 amino acids. The germline gives CDR1 GTSNPN, CDR2 SVGIG (reference sequence). CDR3 in DNA: TGTGCCTTACTCATATTAGCCGAGGGGGGGTTCTCCTACGAGCAGTACTTC. The encoded protein is CALLILAEGGFSYEQYF. Looking up the rest from reference TRBV30 and TRBJ2-7 gives the full variable domain: SQTIHQWPATLVQPVGSPLSLECTVEGTSNPNLYWYRQAAGRGLQLLFYSVGIGQISSEVPQNLSASRPQDRQFILSSKKLLLSDSGFYLCALLILAEGGFSYEQYFGPGTRLTVT.

This clone showed up just once. The gene calls are TRBV7-6 and TRBJ2-2; 10 bases align to TRBD2. Germline CDR1 is SGHVS and CDR2 is FNYEAQ. CDR3 size: 16 residues. V was pared by 1 base and J by 5 bases, with 4 bases of the junction left unmatched. The CDR3 region is CASSLVPSGSTGELFF. Written as DNA, the CDR3 is TGTGCCAGCAGCTTAGTTCCTAGCGGGAGTACCGGGGAGCTGTTTTTT.

The rearrangement joins TRBV25-1 to TRBJ1-6; a possible D gene is TRBD1 (6 bases). V was clipped by 3 bases and J by 9 bases, with 18 bases between them. This CDR3 spans 16 amino acids. Germline V lookup: CDR1 MGHDK, CDR2 SYGVNS. The CDR3 coding sequence is TGTGCCAGCAGTGAGCACGGGGGGCGCGAAGGTTCACCCCTCCACTTT. As protein: CASSEHGGREGSPLHF.

The rearrangement links TRBV27 to TRBJ1-2; D is undetermined. This CDR3 spans 14 amino acids. CDR1 is MNHEY and CDR2 is SMNVEV in the germline V gene (reference sequence). V was cut by 7 bases and J by 1 base, with 13 bases left in between. The CDR3 sequence: CASKEVPNNYGYTF. Here the CDR3 DNA reads TGTGCCAGCAAAGAGGTCCCAAATAACTATGGCTACACCTTC.

This chain connects TRBV7-8 to TRBJ1-1, with 8 positions matching TRBD1. Germline values: CDR1 SGHVS, CDR2 FQNEAQ. The CDR3 runs 14 residues. J gave up 4 bases and V 1 base, and 2 bases lay outside the gene matches. The CDR3 loop is CASSLVQGGTEAFF. As DNA, the CDR3 is TGTGCCAGCAGCTTAGTACAGGGGGGCACTGAAGCTTTCTTT.

The chain couples TRBV27 to TRBJ2-1; 7 bases align to TRBD2. The CDR3 is 14 residues long. Germline V gene data show CDR1 as MNHEY and CDR2 as SMNVEV (reference sequence). The V segment lost 5 bases and the J segment 9 bases; nucleotides outside the gene matches: 10. CDR3 sequence: CASSPNGLVSEQFF. CDR3 sequence (DNA): TGTGCCAGCAGTCCGAACGGACTAGTCAGTGAGCAGTTCTTC.

This chain links TRBV5-8 with TRBJ2-1, with D maybe TRBD1 (6 bases). V was shortened by 2 bases and J by 9 bases, with 15 bases between the two germline ends. The CDR3 is 14 residues long. The germline CDR1 and CDR2 sequences are SGHTS and YDEGEE. CDR3 amino acids: CASSLQGRWGEQFF. The CDR3 DNA follows: TGTGCCAGCAGCTTACAGGGAAGATGGGGTGAGCAGTTCTTC. Looking up the rest from reference TRBV5-8 and TRBJ2-1 gives the full variable domain: EAGVTQSPTHLIKTRGQQATLRCSPISGHTSVYWYQQALGLGLQFLLWYDEGEERNRGNFPPRFSGRQFPNYSSELNVNALELEDSALYLCASSLQGRWGEQFFGPGTRLTVL.

The J gene is TRBJ2-7, the V gene TRBV28, with 10 positions matching TRBD2. V dropped 6 bases and J dropped 0; count of bases not matched to a gene: 5. Germline CDR1 reads MDHEN; CDR2 reads SYDVKM. CDR3 length equals 15 residues. For the CDR3, the DNA is TGTGCCAGCAGCTCAGCGGGAGGGAGCTCCTACGAGCAGTACTTC. Translation gives CASSSAGGSSYEQYF.